This record looks at one T cell receptor beta chain sequence and its context. This sample includes further DNA sequences coding for the same CDR3. Profiled with immunoSEQ multiplex PCR; TCRdb holds only in-frame clones, not every one. Here the sample spans 360,000 or so clones, roughly 90% being singletons. The data are from a study of blood T cell repertoires in COVID-19. Study overall: PBMCs, B-cell-depleted T cells, or T cells were the source of the cDNA or gDNA that made up the material.

Trimming cost V 2 bases and J 2 bases, with 8 bases left between them. CDR1 and CDR2 from the germline V gene are SGHAT and FQNNGV. The CDR3 is 14 amino acids. The sample taken for sequencing was peripheral blood. The chain uses TRBV11-2 and TRBJ2-3, with D possibly TRBD1 on 5 matching bases. This TCR derives from a young man with active or convalescent COVID-19. Here the CDR3 reads CASSLSGHTDTQYF. The CDR3 DNA reads TGTGCCAGCAGCTTATCTGGACACACAGATACGCAGTATTTT. Variable domain in full (rest from reference TRBV11-2 and TRBJ2-3): EAGVAQSPRYKIIEKRQSVAFWCNPISGHATLYWYQQILGQGPKLLIQFQNNGVVDDSQLPKDRFSAERLKGVDSTLKIQPAKLEDSAVYLCASSLSGHTDTQYFGPGTRLTVL.